Here is one T cell receptor beta chain with its context. These data originate in a study of blood T cell repertoires in COVID-19. TCRdb keeps only in-frame clones here, not all; method: immunoSEQ multiplex PCR. This table holds about 330,000 clones, about 87% found once. CDR1 and CDR2 from the germline V gene are SGHRS and YFSETQ. The length of the CDR3 is 15 residues. The trim removed 4 bases at V and 3 bases at J, leaving 7 bases unmatched. Everyone who took part was roughly 18 to 89 years old, and they came from 24 US areas. This receptor was identified in a young woman who had recovered from COVID-19. This chain connects TRBV5-1 to TRBJ2-1; 7 nucleotides agree with TRBD1. Sequenced: PBMCs or T cells enriched from blood (not recorded which). The CDR3 spells CASSSTGVDYNEQFF. The CDR3 DNA reads as TGCGCCAGCAGCAGTACAGGGGTGGACTACAATGAGCAGTTCTTC.